In this sample, the clone carrying this T cell receptor (beta chain) turned up many times. The target antigen is unknown. The sample originates from a study of response to subunit inactivated influenza vaccine. TCRdb fed the RT-PCR reads into MiXCR, producing one record per CDR3 protein. The table has more than 400,000 distinct CDR3 sequences, 9.5% to 13% seen once. Looked up from germline, CDR1 is MNHNS and CDR2 is SASEGT. V was clipped by 6 bases and J by 8 bases, with 20 bases between them. This CDR3 is 15 amino acids long. Study-wide points: The authors suggested that few new T cells are recruited per seasonal influenza vaccination.

The sequence was obtained from a man aged 45-65 years who received an inactivated influenza vaccine. The specimen comprised PBMCs from blood, sampled 40 to 50 days after vaccination. The chain employs TRBV6-1 and TRBJ2-1; weak D call: TRBD2 (6 bases). Here the CDR3 reads CASRFPVGGWDEQFF. The CDR3 nucleotides are TGTGCCAGCAGGTTTCCGGTCGGGGGTTGGGATGAGCAGTTCTTC.